This T cell receptor beta chain was recovered during a study of beta chain features in type 1 diabetes. The study, taken as a whole, reports: Over-representation of high TCR-expressing cells was a possible consequence of cDNA sequencing. In every one of the four CD4+ subsets, TCRB CDR3s were moderately but significantly shorter in Type 1 diabetes patients.

All of the isolated RNA was reverse transcribed, so expressed TCRB transcripts were sequenced. Assay: immunoSEQ multiplex PCR; the TCRdb copy retains only in-frame clones and omits some. This sample carries about 190,000 clones, almost 8% of them seen once, and the ten largest clones take roughly 0.5%. In total, each donor contributed a single heparinised blood draw that averaged approximately 0.12 L. CD4+ cells of the naive, central memory, regulatory and stem cell-like memory types were sorted via CD45RO/CCR7/CD25/CD127/CD95/CD27. Of note for this clone: Its specificity is unknown.

Germline V gene sequence: CDR1 SGHRS, CDR2 YFSETQ. This CDR3 is 14 amino acids long. J was trimmed by 4 bases and V by 3 bases; bases with no gene match: 3. Sequencing was done on a sample of central memory CD4+ T cells from blood. The chain uses TRBV5-1 and TRBJ2-3; the match to TRBD1 covers 9 bases. The receptor was derived from a man aged 18 to 30 with type 1 diabetes. This CDR3 reads CASSSGQGPDTQYF. The CDR3, as DNA: TGCGCCAGCAGCTCGGGACAGGGCCCAGATACGCAGTATTTT.